Sequencing of this T cell receptor beta chain was carried out in a study of cytomegalovirus exposure and HLA in healthy donors. Across the study: It was reported in a later analysis that the 95 to 150 validation repertoires used the same platform as the 550 to 850 first-cohort repertoires.

Whole-study results and caveats: Most TCRs appeared rarely, but some public TCRs recurred in many donors. Cytomegalovirus-associated TCR beta chains were listed, numbering 150 to 200.

The donors were in the approximately 130-subject validation cohort, distinct from the roughly 720-subject first cohort. The CDR3 covers 14 residues. V was shortened by 0 bases and J by 4 bases, with 10 bases between the two germline ends. Germline CDR1 is SGHRS and CDR2 is YFSETQ. With respect to this clone: What it binds is unknown.

The method was immunoSEQ multiplex PCR; TCRdb's version includes in-frame clones alone and lacks a portion of them. The sample consists of about 66,000 clones, approximately 96% of them appearing once. What was sequenced was PBMCs. The source is a woman aged 18-29 years in good health and CMV-seropositive. The rearrangement joins TRBV5-1 to TRBJ2-5, with D possibly TRBD2 on 7 matching bases. The CDR3 protein is CASSLERGGETQYF. In DNA form, the CDR3 reads TGCGCCAGCAGCTTGGAGAGGGGGGGAGAGACCCAGTACTTC.